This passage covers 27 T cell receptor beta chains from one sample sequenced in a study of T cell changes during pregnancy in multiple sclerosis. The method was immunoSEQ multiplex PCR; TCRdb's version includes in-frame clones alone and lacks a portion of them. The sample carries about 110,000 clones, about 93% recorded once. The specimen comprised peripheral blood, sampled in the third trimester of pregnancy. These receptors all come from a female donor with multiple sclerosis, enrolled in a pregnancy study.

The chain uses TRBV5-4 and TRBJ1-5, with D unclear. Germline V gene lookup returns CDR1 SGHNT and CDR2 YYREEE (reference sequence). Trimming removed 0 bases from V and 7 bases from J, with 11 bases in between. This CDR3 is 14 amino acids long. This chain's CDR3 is CASSLEPRGQPQHF. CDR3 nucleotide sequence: TGTGCCAGCAGCTTGGAGCCACGGGGACAGCCCCAGCATTTT.

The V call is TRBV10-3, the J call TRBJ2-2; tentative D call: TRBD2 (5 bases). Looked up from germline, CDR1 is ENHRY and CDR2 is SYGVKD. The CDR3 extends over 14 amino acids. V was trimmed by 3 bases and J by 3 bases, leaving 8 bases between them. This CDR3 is CAISEAADTGELFF. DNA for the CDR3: TGTGCCATCAGTGAAGCGGCTGACACCGGGGAGCTGTTTTTT.

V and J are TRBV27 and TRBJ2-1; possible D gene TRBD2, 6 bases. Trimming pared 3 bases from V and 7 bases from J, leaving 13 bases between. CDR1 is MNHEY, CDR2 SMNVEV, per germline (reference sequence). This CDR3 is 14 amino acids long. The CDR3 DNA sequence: TGTGCCAGCAGTTTTAACGGGGGTTGGAATGAGCAGTTCTTC. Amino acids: CASSFNGGWNEQFF.

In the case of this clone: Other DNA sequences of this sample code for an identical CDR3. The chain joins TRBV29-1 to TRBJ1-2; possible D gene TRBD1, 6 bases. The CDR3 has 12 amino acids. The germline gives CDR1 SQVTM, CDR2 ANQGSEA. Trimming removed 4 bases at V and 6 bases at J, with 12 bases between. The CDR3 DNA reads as TGCAGCGTTGGGGGTCAGGGGCATGGCTACACCTTC. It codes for CSVGGQGHGYTF.

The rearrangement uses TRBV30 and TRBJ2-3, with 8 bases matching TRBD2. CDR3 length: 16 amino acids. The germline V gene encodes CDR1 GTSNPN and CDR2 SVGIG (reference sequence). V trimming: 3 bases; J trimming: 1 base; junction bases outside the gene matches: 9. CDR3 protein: CAWSVSGSYGTDTQYF. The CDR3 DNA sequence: TGTGCCTGGAGCGTCAGCGGGAGCTACGGCACAGATACGCAGTATTTT.

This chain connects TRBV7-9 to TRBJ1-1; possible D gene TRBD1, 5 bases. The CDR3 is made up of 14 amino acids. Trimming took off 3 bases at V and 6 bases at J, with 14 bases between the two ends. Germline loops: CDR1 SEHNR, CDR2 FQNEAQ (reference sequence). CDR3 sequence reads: CASSLGQNRPEAFF. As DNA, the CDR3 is TGTGCCAGCAGCTTGGGGCAAAATCGCCCTGAAGCTTTCTTT.

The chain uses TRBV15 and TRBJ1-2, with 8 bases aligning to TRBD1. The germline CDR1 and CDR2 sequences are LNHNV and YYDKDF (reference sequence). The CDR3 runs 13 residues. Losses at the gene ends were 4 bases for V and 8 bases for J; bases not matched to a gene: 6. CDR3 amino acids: CATSTRTGQGYTF. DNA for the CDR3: TGTGCCACCAGCACTAGGACAGGGCAGGGCTACACCTTC. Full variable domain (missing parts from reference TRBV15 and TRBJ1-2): DAMVIQNPRYQVTQFGKPVTLSCSQTLNHNVMYWYQQKSSQAPKLLFHYYDKDFNNEADTPDNFQSRRPNTSFCFLDIRSPGLGDTAMYLCATSTRTGQGYTFGSGTRLTVV.

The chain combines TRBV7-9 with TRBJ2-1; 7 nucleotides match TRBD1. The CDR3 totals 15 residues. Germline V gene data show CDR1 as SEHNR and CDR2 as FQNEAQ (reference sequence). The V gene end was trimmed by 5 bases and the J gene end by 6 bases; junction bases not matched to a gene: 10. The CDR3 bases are TGTGCCAGCAGCCGTAAAAACAGGGGCTCCAATGAGCAGTTCTTC. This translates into CASSRKNRGSNEQFF. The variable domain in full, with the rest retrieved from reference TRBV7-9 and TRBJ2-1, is DTGVSQNPRHKITKRGQNVTFRCDPISEHNRLYWYRQTLGQGPEFLTYFQNEAQLEKSRLLSDRFSAERPKGSFSTLEIQRTEQGDSAMYLCASSRKNRGSNEQFFGPGTRLTVL.

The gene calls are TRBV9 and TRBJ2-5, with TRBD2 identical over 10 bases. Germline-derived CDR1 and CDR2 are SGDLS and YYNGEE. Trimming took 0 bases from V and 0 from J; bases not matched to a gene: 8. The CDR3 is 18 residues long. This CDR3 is CASSVGGSGGANQETQYF. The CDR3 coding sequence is TGTGCCAGCAGCGTAGGGGGAAGCGGGGGGGCAAACCAAGAGACCCAGTACTTC. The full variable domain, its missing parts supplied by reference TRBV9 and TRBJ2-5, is DSGVTQTPKHLITATGQRVTLRCSPRSGDLSVYWYQQSLDQGLQFLIQYYNGEERAKGNILERFSAQQFPDLHSELNLSSLELGDSALYFCASSVGGSGGANQETQYFGPGTRLLVL.

The CDR3 DNA sequence: TGTGCCAGCAGCTTAGCTCAGGCGGGGGACCTTTTTAGCACAGATACGCAGTATTTT. The encoded protein is CASSLAQAGDLFSTDTQYF. The chain has TRBV7-2 and TRBJ2-3, with 7 bases lining up with TRBD2. J gave up 0 bases and V 0 bases, and 12 bases lay outside the gene matches. The CDR3 loop spans 19 amino acids. Per germline, CDR1 SGHTA and CDR2 FQGNSA.

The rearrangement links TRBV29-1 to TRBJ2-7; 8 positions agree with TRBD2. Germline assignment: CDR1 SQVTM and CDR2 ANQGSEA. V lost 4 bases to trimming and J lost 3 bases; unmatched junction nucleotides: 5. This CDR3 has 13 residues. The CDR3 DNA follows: TGCAGCGTTGCCGGGAGGGCCAGCTACGAGCAGTACTTC. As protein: CSVAGRASYEQYF.

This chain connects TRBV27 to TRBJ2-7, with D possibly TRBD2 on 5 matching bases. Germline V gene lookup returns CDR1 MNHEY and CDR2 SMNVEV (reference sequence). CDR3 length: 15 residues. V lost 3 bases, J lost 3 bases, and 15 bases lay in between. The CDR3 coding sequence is TGTGCCAGCAGTTTTTCGTCTAGCCGAGACTACGAGCAGTACTTC. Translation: CASSFSSSRDYEQYF.

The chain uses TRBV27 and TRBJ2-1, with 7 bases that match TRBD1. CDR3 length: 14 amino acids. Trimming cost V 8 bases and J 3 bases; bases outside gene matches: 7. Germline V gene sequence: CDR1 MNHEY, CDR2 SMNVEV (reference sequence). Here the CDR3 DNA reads TGTGCCAGCCCTAACAGGGGTATCTACAATGAGCAGTTCTTC. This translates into CASPNRGIYNEQFF.

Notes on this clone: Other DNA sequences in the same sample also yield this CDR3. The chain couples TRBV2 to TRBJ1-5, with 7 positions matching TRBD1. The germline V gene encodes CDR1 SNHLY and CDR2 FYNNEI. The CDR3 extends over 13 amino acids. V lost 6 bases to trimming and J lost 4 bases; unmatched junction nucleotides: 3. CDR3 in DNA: TGTGCCAGCAGCGTACAGGGGAATCAGCCCCAGCATTTT. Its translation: CASSVQGNQPQHF.

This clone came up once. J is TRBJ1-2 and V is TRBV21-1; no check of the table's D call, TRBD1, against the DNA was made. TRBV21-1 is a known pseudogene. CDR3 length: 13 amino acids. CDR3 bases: TGTGCCAGCAGCAAAGGGCGACAGGAGTGCTACACCTTC. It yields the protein CASSKGRQECYTF.

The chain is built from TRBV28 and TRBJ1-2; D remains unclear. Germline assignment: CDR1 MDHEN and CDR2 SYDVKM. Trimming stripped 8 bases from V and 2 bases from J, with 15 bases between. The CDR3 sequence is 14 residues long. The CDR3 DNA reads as TGTGCCAGCGCTGCGGATCTCCCCAACTATGGCTACACCTTC. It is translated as CASAADLPNYGYTF.

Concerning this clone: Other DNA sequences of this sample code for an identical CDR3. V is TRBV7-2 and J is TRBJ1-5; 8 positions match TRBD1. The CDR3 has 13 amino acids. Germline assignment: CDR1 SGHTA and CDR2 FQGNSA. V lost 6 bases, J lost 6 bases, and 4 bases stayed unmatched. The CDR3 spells CASSRTGGQPQHF. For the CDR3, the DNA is TGTGCCAGCAGTCGTACAGGGGGTCAGCCCCAGCATTTT.

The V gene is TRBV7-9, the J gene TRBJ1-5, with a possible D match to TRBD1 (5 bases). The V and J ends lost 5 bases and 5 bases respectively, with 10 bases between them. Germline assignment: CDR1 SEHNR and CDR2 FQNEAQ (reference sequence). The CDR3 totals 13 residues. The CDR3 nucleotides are TGTGCCAGCAGCCCCGGGGGAGATCAGCCCCAGCATTTT. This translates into CASSPGGDQPQHF.

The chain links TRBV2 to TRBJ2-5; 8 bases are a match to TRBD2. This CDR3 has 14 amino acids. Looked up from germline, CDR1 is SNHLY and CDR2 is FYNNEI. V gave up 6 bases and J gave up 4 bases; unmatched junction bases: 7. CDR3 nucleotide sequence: TGTGCCAGCAGGGAGCGGGAGAGTGGAGAGACCCAGTACTTC. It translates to CASRERESGETQYF.

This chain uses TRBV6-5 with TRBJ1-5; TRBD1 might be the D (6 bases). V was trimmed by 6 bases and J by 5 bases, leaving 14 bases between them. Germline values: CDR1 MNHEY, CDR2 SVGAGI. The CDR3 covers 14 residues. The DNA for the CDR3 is TGTGCCAGCAGCCGCGGACAGTCTCATCAGCCCCAGCATTTT. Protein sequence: CASSRGQSHQPQHF.

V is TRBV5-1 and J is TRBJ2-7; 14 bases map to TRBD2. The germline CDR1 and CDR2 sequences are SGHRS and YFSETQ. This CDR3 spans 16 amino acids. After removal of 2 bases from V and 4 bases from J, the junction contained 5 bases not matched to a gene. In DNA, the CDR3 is TGCGCCAGCAGCTTACCGGGACTAGCGGGAGCTTACGAGCAGTACTTC. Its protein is CASSLPGLAGAYEQYF. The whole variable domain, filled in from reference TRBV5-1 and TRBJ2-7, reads KAGVTQTPRYLIKTRGQQVTLSCSPISGHRSVSWYQQTPGQGLQFLFEYFSETQRNKGNFPGRFSGRQFSNSRSEMNVSTLELGDSALYLCASSLPGLAGAYEQYFGPGTRLTVT.

CDR3 sequence reads: CASSSRQGKTGELFF. The CDR3 bases are TGCGCCAGCAGCTCAAGACAGGGCAAGACCGGGGAGCTGTTTTTT. This chain joins TRBV5-1 and TRBJ2-2; 7 nucleotides agree with TRBD1. The CDR3 extends over 15 amino acids. The J segment lost 5 bases and the V segment lost 3 bases, leaving 7 bases of the junction unmatched. Germline CDR1 is SGHRS and CDR2 is YFSETQ.

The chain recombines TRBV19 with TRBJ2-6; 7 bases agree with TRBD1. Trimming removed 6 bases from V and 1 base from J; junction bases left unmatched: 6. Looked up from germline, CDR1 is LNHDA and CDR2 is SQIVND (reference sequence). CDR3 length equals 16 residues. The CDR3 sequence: CASSRDSSSGANVLTF. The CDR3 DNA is TGTGCCAGTAGCAGGGACAGCTCGTCTGGGGCCAACGTCCTGACTTTC. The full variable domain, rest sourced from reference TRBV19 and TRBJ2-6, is DGGITQSPKYLFRKEGQNVTLSCEQNLNHDAMYWYRQDPGQGLRLIYYSQIVNDFQKGDIAEGYSVSREKKESFPLTVTSAQKNPTAFYLCASSRDSSSGANVLTFGAGSRLTVL.

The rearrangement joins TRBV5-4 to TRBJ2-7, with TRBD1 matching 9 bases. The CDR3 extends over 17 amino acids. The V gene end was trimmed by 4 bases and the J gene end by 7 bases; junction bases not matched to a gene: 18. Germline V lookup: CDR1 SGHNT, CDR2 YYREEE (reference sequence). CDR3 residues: CASSVGAGTGNLREQYF. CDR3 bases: TGTGCCAGCAGCGTAGGGGCCGGGACAGGGAATTTAAGAGAGCAGTACTTC.

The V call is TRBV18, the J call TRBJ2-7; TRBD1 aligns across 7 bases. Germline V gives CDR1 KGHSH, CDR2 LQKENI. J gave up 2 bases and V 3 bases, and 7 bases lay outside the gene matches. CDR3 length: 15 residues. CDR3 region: CASSPRTGGPYEQYF. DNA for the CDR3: TGTGCCAGCTCACCTAGGACAGGAGGACCCTACGAGCAGTACTTC. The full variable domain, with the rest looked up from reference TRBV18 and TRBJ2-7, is NAGVMQNPRHLVRRRGQEARLRCSPMKGHSHVYWYRQLPEEGLKFMVYLQKENIIDESGMPKERFSAEFPKEGPSILRIQQVVRGDSAAYFCASSPRTGGPYEQYFGPGTRLTVT.

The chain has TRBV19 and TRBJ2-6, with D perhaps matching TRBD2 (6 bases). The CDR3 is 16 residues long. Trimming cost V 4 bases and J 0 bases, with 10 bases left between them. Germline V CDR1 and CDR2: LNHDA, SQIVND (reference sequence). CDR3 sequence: CASSTFGSSGANVLTF. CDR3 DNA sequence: TGTGCCAGTAGTACCTTCGGGAGCTCTGGGGCCAACGTCCTGACTTTC.

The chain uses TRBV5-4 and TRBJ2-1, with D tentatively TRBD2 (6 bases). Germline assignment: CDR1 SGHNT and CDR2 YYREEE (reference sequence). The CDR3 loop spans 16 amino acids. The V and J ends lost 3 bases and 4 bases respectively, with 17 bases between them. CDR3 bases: TGTGCCAGCAGCTCAGGTCTAGCGAGCGAGTACAATGAGCAGTTCTTC. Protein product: CASSSGLASEYNEQFF.